This TCR beta chain was sequenced for a study of cytomegalovirus exposure and HLA in healthy donors. Study-wide findings and caveats: The authors later found HLA-associated TCR beta chains more clonally expanded than equally common others.

With 4 bases removed from V and 3 bases from J, the gap between germline ends came to 16 bases. CDR1 and CDR2 from the germline V gene are LNHDA and SQIVND (reference sequence). There are 16 residues in the CDR3. Primers for the PCR totalled 60 Vbeta and 13 Jbeta. The data were produced by immunoSEQ multiplex PCR, yet TCRdb's version contains in-frame clones alone and is incomplete. This sample has some 120,000 clones, with about 74% found just once. This clone was detected only once. Its antigen remains unknown. Sequencing was done on a sample of PBMCs. This clonotype originated in a woman between 50 and 59 years old in good health and CMV-seropositive. This chain links TRBV19 with TRBJ1-5, with a weak D call TRBD1 (6 bases). The CDR3 is CASSTRQVLYNQPQHF. The CDR3 nucleotides are TGTGCCAGTAGTACACGACAGGTTCTGTACAATCAGCCCCAGCATTTT. The whole variable domain, filled in from reference TRBV19 and TRBJ1-5, reads DGGITQSPKYLFRKEGQNVTLSCEQNLNHDAMYWYRQDPGQGLRLIYYSQIVNDFQKGDIAEGYSVSREKKESFPLTVTSAQKNPTAFYLCASSTRQVLYNQPQHFGDGTRLSIL.